This T cell receptor beta chain was identified in a study of monozygotic twins with inflammatory bowel disease (dated by TCRdb to between 2019 and 2020). Study-level background: The complete study included approximately 30 monozygotic twin pairs: 19 IBD-discordant Danish pairs and nine German pairs, of which four were IBD-concordant and five were IBD-discordant. The search for disease-associated traits relied mainly on comparing, within discordant pairs, IBD patients with their genetically identical healthy co-twins. Each individual had, on average, about 151 000 unique TCRalpha sequences and 181 000 unique TCRbeta sequences available for analysis.

As encoded in the germline V gene, CDR1 is SGHVS while CDR2 is FQNEAQ. The CDR3, cysteine through phenylalanine, is 14 amino acids long. The coding DNA is unavailable. From each donor, a roughly 2.3 ml peripheral blood sample was collected into PAXgene tubes and stored at -80 degrees C. Without any T cell sorting, total RNA was extracted from whole blood using the PAXgene blood miRNA kit on an automated QIAcube. Deep TCRalpha and TCRbeta repertoire profiling with unique molecular barcoding was performed on peripheral blood of monozygotic twin pairs concordant or discordant for inflammatory bowel disease. Smoking habits were recorded for all twin pairs, with individuals classified as current, former or never smokers. Findings and caveats that apply to the study as a whole: Differing immunosuppressive treatments among patients may have added background noise and inter-individual variability to the repertoires. Distinction between different T cell subtypes could not be achieved in the analysis. The results gave no support for a single strong signal or clonotype linked to IBD. A decrease in TCRbeta repertoire diversity, as measured by inverse Simpson index, was observed in IBD patients compared with their healthy co-twins. Compared with healthy twins, IBD patients had fewer clonotypes in common with other individuals, a difference most pronounced in patients showing signs of disease activity. No difference in repertoire similarity was observed between concordant and discordant twins, possibly owing to limited statistical power.

Libraries were prepared through 5' RACE. Preparation of each TCR library used 3,000 to 4,000 ng of total RNA. For each sample, cDNA was synthesized in eight separate reactions using SMARTScribe reverse transcriptase. Unique molecular identifiers containing a 6-nucleotide sample barcode were introduced through template switching during cDNA synthesis. Amplification of TCRalpha and TCRbeta cDNA involved two nested PCRs of approximately 16 and 9 cycles, and each PCR was followed by bead purification. Before amplification, the cDNA was treated with uracil DNA-glycosylase and purified using the QIAquick PCR purification kit. The second PCR added Illumina TruSeq-compatible adapters along with sample-specific barcodes. Library quality and concentration were checked on TapeStation and Qubit, and libraries were pooled at about 5 ng each. The pooled libraries were sequenced with 2 x 100 bp reads and custom sequencing primers on an Illumina HiSeq2500 single-index Rapid Run. Per the source publication's procedure: MiGEC version 1.2.6 was used for UMI-based consensus assembly, which corrected PCR and sequencing errors. MiXCR version 2.1.1 was used to carry out V(D)J alignment, clonotype assembly and CDR3 extraction. Normalisation of gene usage, clonotype sharing and MAIT/NKT TCR abundance was achieved by analysing the top 1000, 10 000 and 20 000 clonotypes per sample. After downsampling to 27 000 UMIs, diversity was calculated as the inverse Simpson index using the vegan R package. Paired Mann-Whitney U tests were applied to discordant twin pairs, with Benjamini-Hochberg correction for multiple testing. Each entry corresponds to one CDR3 protein sequence from reads that TCRdb reprocessed, and DNA is not given. The V and J calls and clone size come from TCRdb's table, not from the authors' own analysis. Per the sample table, the count is 310,000 or so distinct CDR3 sequences. Around 2% of the sample lies in the top ten.

Remarks on this clonotype: The antigen it binds to is not known.

The rearrangement combines TRBV7-8 with TRBJ2-1; the D call from TCRdb, TRBD1, cannot be confirmed without DNA. The TCR comes from a human donor with ulcerative colitis or Crohn's disease, or a healthy co-twin of an affected twin (not recorded which). Sequenced sample: blood. Here the CDR3 is given as CASTGTGGRDEQFF.